This TCR beta chain derives from a study of blood T cell repertoires in COVID-19. About the study: Acute-phase and convalescent COVID-19 samples originated in the United States, Italy and Spain. From T cells, B-cell-depleted T cells, or PBMCs came the material, which was cDNA or gDNA.

In the study's own analysis: Researchers report that nucleated cell counts were estimated from reference gene primer amplification. Libraries were prepared by immunoSEQ multiplex PCR; TCRdb keeps only in-frame clonotypes and omits some of them. That table supplies the V and J calls and clone size; D and trimming were determined from the DNA. This sample has over 150,000 clones, with roughly 87% found just once. The CDR3 runs to 13 residues. The germline V gene encodes CDR1 MNHNY and CDR2 SVGAGI (reference sequence). The ends were cut back, 6 bases at V and 3 bases at J, with 11 bases in the middle. The chain carries TRBV6-6 and TRBJ1-1, with a weak D call TRBD1 (5 bases). The specimen sequenced was peripheral blood. This clonotype was sampled from a woman aged 60-70 years who had recovered from COVID-19. The CDR3: CASRIGGDTEAFF. CDR3 sequence (DNA): TGTGCCAGCAGAATCGGGGGGGACACTGAAGCTTTCTTT.